Listed here are 24 T cell receptor beta chains from one sample, sequenced in a study of PD-L1 blockade in urothelial cancer. Time point here: peripheral blood 6 weeks after treatment start. Sequencing was performed with immunoSEQ multiplex PCR; in TCRdb, only in-frame clones are kept and a portion is missing. The repertoire holds roughly 110,000 clones, with 91% as singletons. The sequencing here drew on PBMCs, taken around atezolizumab (anti-PD-L1) treatment. The origin of the receptors is a man between 60 and 75 years old with urothelial cancer.

The CDR3 nucleotides read TGTGCCAGCTCACCAGATTTAGCGGGGGGGCGAGGTGAGCAGTTCTTC. Translating gives CASSPDLAGGRGEQFF. V gene TRBV18 combines with J gene TRBJ2-1, with 11 bases lining up with TRBD2. CDR3 length: 16 amino acids. CDR1 and CDR2 from the germline V gene are KGHSH and LQKENI. V lost 2 bases, J lost 9 bases, and 9 bases stayed unmatched.

The chain has TRBV6-4 and TRBJ2-3; the D gene is possibly TRBD2 (6 bases). From germline, CDR1 is MRHNA and CDR2 SNTAGT. Trimming removed 2 bases at V and 1 base at J, with 13 bases between. The CDR3 sequence is 16 residues long. The CDR3 nucleotides read TGTGCCAGCAGTGACGAACGGGGGTTGGGCACAGATACGCAGTATTTT. It yields the protein CASSDERGLGTDTQYF.

V gene TRBV6-1 combines with J gene TRBJ1-5; 8 nucleotides line up with TRBD1. After removal of 6 bases from V and 2 bases from J, the junction contained 3 bases not matched to a gene. The CDR3 loop spans 14 amino acids. Germline CDR1 MNHNS, CDR2 SASEGT. Here the CDR3 DNA reads TGTGCCAGCAGACCAGGGGGCGGCAATCAGCCCCAGCATTTT. Its protein product is CASRPGGGNQPQHF.

This clone appeared a single time. The chain uses TRBV19 and TRBJ2-5; no definite D call. V shed 4 bases and J shed 5 bases, with 14 bases lying between them. In germline, CDR1 is LNHDA, CDR2 SQIVND (reference sequence). The CDR3 length is 14 residues. The CDR3, as DNA: TGTGCCAGTAGTAGGGCGCAGCTTGGGGAGACCCAGTACTTC. It is translated as CASSRAQLGETQYF.

This clone was observed a handful of times. The genes are TRBV5-1 and TRBJ1-2; possibly TRBD1 for D (5 bases). V dropped 0 bases and J dropped 11 bases, with 17 bases sitting between them. The CDR3 is 14 residues long. Germline V gives CDR1 SGHRS, CDR2 YFSETQ. This CDR3 is CASSLVLQDMGYTF. The CDR3 nucleotides are TGCGCCAGCAGCTTGGTTCTACAGGACATGGGGTACACCTTC. The full variable domain, with the rest looked up from reference TRBV5-1 and TRBJ1-2, is KAGVTQTPRYLIKTRGQQVTLSCSPISGHRSVSWYQQTPGQGLQFLFEYFSETQRNKGNFPGRFSGRQFSNSRSEMNVSTLELGDSALYLCASSLVLQDMGYTFGSGTRLTVV.

This sequence joins TRBV7-9 and TRBJ2-3, with TRBD1 matching 7 bases. J gave up 4 bases and V 5 bases, and 9 bases lay outside the gene matches. The CDR3 extends over 15 amino acids. Germline V gene sequence: CDR1 SEHNR, CDR2 FQNEAQ (reference sequence). The CDR3 coding sequence is TGTGCCAGCAGCAACGACAGGGAAGGGCCAGATACGCAGTATTTT. This translates into CASSNDREGPDTQYF.

The gene calls are TRBV5-1 and TRBJ2-7; 9 bases fit TRBD1. The length of the CDR3 is 15 residues. The ends lost 0 bases at V and 6 bases at J; junction bases unmatched: 7. Germline CDR1 SGHRS, CDR2 YFSETQ. In DNA, the CDR3 is TGCGCCAGCAGCTTGGTACAGGGGGCACGGAGCGAGCAGTACTTC. Translating it yields CASSLVQGARSEQYF.

The chain has TRBV9 and TRBJ1-2; TRBD1 might be the D (5 bases). The CDR3 consists of 16 residues. From germline, CDR1 is SGDLS and CDR2 YYNGEE. V was trimmed by 0 bases and J by 0 bases, leaving 12 bases between them. The CDR3 DNA reads TGTGCCAGCAGCGTAGGGACACTCTCGTCTAACTATGGCTACACCTTC. It translates to CASSVGTLSSNYGYTF.

The chain links TRBV5-4 to TRBJ2-5, with 9 bases aligning to TRBD2. The germline gives CDR1 SGHNT, CDR2 YYREEE (reference sequence). V lost 1 base and J lost 3; bases outside the gene matches: 4. The CDR3 extends over 15 amino acids. This CDR3 is CASSLSSGVEETQYF. Here the CDR3 DNA reads TGTGCCAGCAGCTTGTCTAGCGGGGTTGAAGAGACCCAGTACTTC.

The rearrangement joins TRBV19 to TRBJ2-2; weak D call: TRBD2 (5 bases). The CDR3 has 14 residues. CDR1 is LNHDA and CDR2 is SQIVND in the germline V gene (reference sequence). V lost 2 bases to trimming and J lost 6 bases, with 10 bases between them. The CDR3 loop reads CASSIRGNAGELFF. The DNA of the CDR3 is TGTGCCAGTAGTATACGGGGAAACGCCGGGGAGCTGTTTTTT.

The chain is built from TRBV5-4 and TRBJ2-5; D perhaps matches TRBD2 (5 bases). The V and J ends lost 0 bases and 5 bases respectively, with 11 bases between them. Germline V gives CDR1 SGHNT, CDR2 YYREEE (reference sequence). This CDR3 has 14 amino acids. The CDR3 here is CASSLAEGSETQYF. The CDR3 bases are TGTGCCAGCAGCTTGGCCGAGGGCAGCGAGACCCAGTACTTC.

This clone was counted a single time. The V and J genes are TRBV7-9 and TRBJ2-3; D perhaps matches TRBD1 (7 bases). CDR3 length: 14 amino acids. Germline CDR1 SEHNR, CDR2 FQNEAQ (reference sequence). Between the trimmed V and J ends, which lost 5 bases and 1 base, there was a span of 10 bases. CDR3 region: CASSARGGTDTQYF. CDR3 nucleotide sequence: TGTGCCAGCAGCGCCAGGGGGGGCACAGATACGCAGTATTTT.

The chain joins TRBV7-6 to TRBJ2-1; 9 bases are shared with TRBD2. CDR1 and CDR2 from the germline V gene are SGHVS and FNYEAQ. Germline trimming cut 0 bases from V and 6 bases from J; bases unmatched to any gene: 9. The CDR3 spans 17 residues. In nucleotides, the CDR3 is TGTGCCAGCAGCTTAGCGGCCGGTAGCGGGAGTCGCAATGAGCAGTTCTTC. It yields the protein CASSLAAGSGSRNEQFF. The full variable domain, rest sourced from reference TRBV7-6 and TRBJ2-1, is GAGVSQSPRYKVTKRGQDVALRCDPISGHVSLYWYRQALGQGPEFLTYFNYEAQQDKSGLPNDRFSAERPEGSISTLTIQRTEQRDSAMYRCASSLAAGSGSRNEQFFGPGTRLTVL.

The V and J genes are TRBV29-1 and TRBJ2-5; no reliable D call. The CDR3 spans 13 residues. Germline V CDR1 and CDR2: SQVTM, ANQGSEA. V was shortened by 3 bases and J by 5 bases, with 13 bases between the two germline ends. The CDR3 loop is CSVERQFVETQYF. As DNA, the CDR3 is TGCAGCGTTGAGCGACAATTCGTGGAGACCCAGTACTTC.

CDR3 nucleotide sequence: TGTGCCAGCAGCACGCCGGGACAGGGGGCTTCCTACGAGCAGTACTTC. Its translation is CASSTPGQGASYEQYF. The chain uses TRBV7-8 and TRBJ2-7, with 12 bases lining up with TRBD1. Germline V lookup: CDR1 SGHVS, CDR2 FQNEAQ. J was trimmed by 1 base and V by 5 bases; bases with no gene match: 6. The CDR3 has 16 amino acids.

This sequence joins TRBV2 and TRBJ1-3, with D uncertain. The CDR3 totals 16 residues. Germline-derived CDR1 and CDR2 are SNHLY and FYNNEI. V was cut by 5 bases and J by 0 bases, with 14 bases left in between. CDR3 bases: TGTGCCAGCAGTTTATTACAAGCGAACTCTGGAAACACCATATATTTT. It codes for CASSLLQANSGNTIYF.

V gene TRBV5-1 combines with J gene TRBJ1-4, with D perhaps TRBD1 (6 bases). V was pared by 7 bases and J by 0 bases, with 25 bases between. From germline, CDR1 is SGHRS and CDR2 YFSETQ. This CDR3 contains 19 residues. The DNA of the CDR3 is TGCGCCAGCTCCGAAACAAGGGGGAGTAAGGGAGCAACTAATGAAAAACTGTTTTTT. Protein: CASSETRGSKGATNEKLFF.

The chain combines TRBV9 with TRBJ2-5, with TRBD1 as a possible D gene (6 bases). The length of the CDR3 is 14 residues. The germline gives CDR1 SGDLS, CDR2 YYNGEE. The ends were cut back, 3 bases at V and 4 bases at J, with 13 bases in the middle. CDR3 in amino acids: CASSEGVGTETQYF. CDR3 DNA sequence: TGTGCCAGCAGCGAGGGGGTCGGGACAGAGACCCAGTACTTC.

The chain is built from TRBV18 and TRBJ2-1; TRBD2 aligns across 7 bases. This CDR3 is built from 15 residues. V lost 0 bases, J lost 9 bases, and 8 bases stayed unmatched. The germline gives CDR1 KGHSH, CDR2 LQKENI. Here the CDR3 reads CASSPPGGNGIEQFF. DNA for the CDR3: TGTGCCAGCTCACCACCGGGAGGGAACGGAATTGAGCAGTTCTTC. The entire variable domain, with the rest obtained from reference TRBV18 and TRBJ2-1, is as follows: NAGVMQNPRHLVRRRGQEARLRCSPMKGHSHVYWYRQLPEEGLKFMVYLQKENIIDESGMPKERFSAEFPKEGPSILRIQQVVRGDSAAYFCASSPPGGNGIEQFFGPGTRLTVL.

This sequence joins TRBV28 and TRBJ2-7; 9 nucleotides line up with TRBD1. V was pared by 4 bases and J by 6 bases, with 10 bases of the junction left unmatched. The CDR3 consists of 15 residues. Germline V CDR1 and CDR2: MDHEN, SYDVKM. CDR3 bases: TGTGCCAGCAGTTCCCCGGGACAGGGCCATCGCGAGCAGTACTTC. Translation gives CASSSPGQGHREQYF. Variable domain in full (rest from reference TRBV28 and TRBJ2-7): DVKVTQSSRYLVKRTGEKVFLECVQDMDHENMFWYRQDPGLGLRLIYFSYDVKMKEKGDIPEGYSVSREKKERFSLILESASTNQTSMYLCASSSPGQGHREQYFGPGTRLTVT.

J is TRBJ2-5 and V is TRBV5-4, with TRBD2 identical over 9 bases. The CDR3 is 15 residues long. Looked up from germline, CDR1 is SGHNT and CDR2 is YYREEE (reference sequence). After removal of 1 base from V and 5 bases from J, the junction contained 6 bases not matched to a gene. The CDR3 loop reads CASSLSSGSPETQYF. Written as DNA, the CDR3 is TGTGCCAGCAGCTTGAGTAGCGGGAGCCCGGAGACCCAGTACTTC.

The chain recombines TRBV11-2 with TRBJ2-5; D may be TRBD2 (6 bases). Germline CDR1 reads SGHAT; CDR2 reads FQNNGV. The CDR3 runs to 14 residues. V was trimmed by 5 bases and J by 0 bases, leaving 10 bases between them. The CDR3 region is CASSPGGNQETQYF. The DNA of the CDR3 is TGTGCCAGCAGCCCCGGGGGAAACCAAGAGACCCAGTACTTC.

The chain is built from TRBV6-5 and TRBJ2-7; a possible D gene is TRBD2 (5 bases). Trimming cost V 6 bases and J 4 bases, with 19 bases left between them. There are 15 residues in the CDR3. Germline V gene lookup returns CDR1 MNHEY and CDR2 SVGAGI. CDR3 residues: CASSRPSVGEYEQYF. The CDR3 bases are TGTGCCAGCAGCCGCCCTTCGGTGGGAGAATACGAGCAGTACTTC.

The sample holds a few counts of this clone. The V and J genes are TRBV18 and TRBJ1-1; D not certain. CDR1 KGHSH and CDR2 LQKENI come from the germline V gene. The CDR3 extends over 15 amino acids. V lost 6 bases to trimming and J lost 2 bases, with 16 bases between them. DNA for the CDR3: TGTGCCAGCTCTCCGACTCGGCCAATAAACACTGAAGCTTTCTTT. It specifies CASSPTRPINTEAFF. The complete variable domain, with remaining parts taken from reference TRBV18 and TRBJ1-1, reads NAGVMQNPRHLVRRRGQEARLRCSPMKGHSHVYWYRQLPEEGLKFMVYLQKENIIDESGMPKERFSAEFPKEGPSILRIQQVVRGDSAAYFCASSPTRPINTEAFFGQGTRLTVV.